Listed here is a single TCR beta chain. Study processing details: The authors estimated nucleated cell counts from reference gene primer amplification. Method: immunoSEQ multiplex PCR; TCRdb's copy keeps in-frame clones and lacks some. The DNA was the basis for D and trimming; V, J and clone size are from that table. The data hold roughly 260,000 clones, with about 89% observed a single time. This sample stems from a study of blood T cell repertoires in COVID-19. Study summary: Acute and convalescent COVID-19 samples came from the United States, Italy and Spain. In each case, the material was cDNA or gDNA derived from T cells, B-cell-depleted T cells, or PBMCs.

V dropped 0 bases and J dropped 3; count of bases not matched to a gene: 10. The CDR3 runs 17 residues. Germline CDR1 and CDR2: LGHNA and YSLEER. The TCR was taken from a woman aged 45 to 65 with acute or convalescent COVID-19. The sequencing input was peripheral blood. The genes are TRBV4-3 and TRBJ1-1, with 7 bases aligning to TRBD1. CDR3: CASSQEVGQTYHTEAFF. In DNA form, the CDR3 reads TGCGCCAGCAGCCAAGAAGTGGGACAGACCTACCACACTGAAGCTTTCTTT.